Listed here are 9 T cell receptor beta chains from one sample, sequenced in a study of T cells in Graves' hyperthyroidism and ophthalmopathy. Amplified TCR beta CDR3 regions derived from RNA transcripts. The study used the HTBI primer set for a first-round RT-PCR of the TCR CDR3. MiXCR, applied by TCRdb to the multiplex PCR reads, yields one record per CDR3 protein. The repertoire holds about 500,000 distinct CDR3 sequences, with roughly 18% as singletons. The specimen sequenced was blood. The receptors come from a woman between 18 and 30 years old with Graves' ophthalmopathy.

This clonotype has at least ten counts. The V call is TRBV3-1, the J call TRBJ1-1, with 8 bases that match TRBD1. This CDR3 has 15 residues. After removal of 1 base from V and 3 bases from J, the junction contained 4 bases not matched to a gene. CDR1 is LGHDT and CDR2 is YNNKEL in the germline V gene (reference sequence). The CDR3 nucleotides are TGTGCCAGCAGCCAAGCAGGGGGCGCCGACACTGAAGCTTTCTTT. Its protein is CASSQAGGADTEAFF.

The chain employs TRBV7-6 and TRBJ2-7; 7 bases are shared with TRBD1. The CDR3 loop spans 16 amino acids. V lost 5 bases to trimming and J lost 2 bases; unmatched junction nucleotides: 12. Per the germline V gene, CDR1 is SGHVS and CDR2 is FNYEAQ. The CDR3 is CASSTTYRGSTYEQYF. CDR3 bases: TGTGCCAGCAGCACAACATACAGGGGCTCAACCTACGAGCAGTACTTC.

With respect to this clonotype: At one boundary the junction diverges from the germline segment, which might be a read error. The genes are TRBV4-2 and TRBJ2-2, with D possibly TRBD1 on 6 matching bases. CDR1 is LGHNA, CDR2 YNFKEQ, per germline. The CDR3 has 16 amino acids. The CDR3 region has the DNA TGTGCCAGCAGCCAAGCTCGAGACAGGAACACCGGGGAGCTGCTTTTT. This sequence encodes CASSQARDRNTGELLF.

This clonotype has just a few counts. The chain employs TRBV28 and TRBJ1-6, with TRBD1 matching 7 bases. The length of the CDR3 is 13 residues. Germline assignment: CDR1 MDHEN and CDR2 SYDVKM. After removal of 5 bases from V and 7 bases from J, the junction contained 2 bases not matched to a gene. The DNA for the CDR3 is TGTGCCAGCAGTGACAGGGCCAATTCACCCCTCCACTTT. It specifies CASSDRANSPLHF.

This clonotype has ten or more counts. This chain joins TRBV5-6 and TRBJ1-5; TRBD1 matches 11 bases. Germline V CDR1 and CDR2: SGHDT, YYEEEE. The CDR3 spans 18 residues. J gave up 4 bases and V 3 bases, and 12 bases lay outside the gene matches. CDR3: CASSWTGGGGIGNQPQHF. In DNA, the CDR3 is TGTGCCAGCAGCTGGACAGGGGGCGGGGGTATTGGGAATCAGCCCCAGCATTTT.

This chain links TRBV6-2 or TRBV6-3 with TRBJ2-1, with 11 bases that match TRBD2. Per the germline V gene, CDR1 is MNHEY and CDR2 is SVGEGT. This CDR3 has 14 residues. With 0 bases clipped from V and 8 bases from J, the junction kept 0 bases outside the gene matches. CDR3 sequence: CASSYSSGGDEQFF. CDR3 DNA: TGTGCCAGCAGTTACTCTAGCGGGGGGGATGAGCAGTTCTTC.

This chain connects TRBV5-1 to TRBJ2-1; D remains ambiguous. The CDR3 runs 11 residues. Trimming cost V 4 bases and J 9 bases, with 8 bases left between them. CDR1 and CDR2 from the germline V gene are SGHRS and YFSETQ. DNA for the CDR3: TGCGCCAGCAGCCACGACGGTGAGCAGTTCTTC. It translates to CASSHDGEQFF. Combining the CDR3 with reference TRBV5-1 and TRBJ2-1 gives the whole variable domain KAGVTQTPRYLIKTRGQQVTLSCSPISGHRSVSWYQQTPGQGLQFLFEYFSETQRNKGNFPGRFSGRQFSNSRSEMNVSTLELGDSALYLCASSHDGEQFFGPGTRLTVL.

This clonotype was picked up many times. The rearrangement uses TRBV12-3 or TRBV12-4 and TRBJ2-7, with D perhaps TRBD2 (5 bases). The CDR3 extends over 14 amino acids. V lost 6 bases and J 4 bases, leaving 16 bases between the germline ends. CDR3 DNA: TGTGCCAGCAGCTCAGACCTAAGCGGTTACGAGCAGTACTTC. As protein: CASSSDLSGYEQYF.

Ten or more counts support this clonotype. The V call is TRBV7-9, the J call TRBJ1-1, with no clear D. The CDR3 runs 14 residues. The V end lost 5 bases, the J end lost 0 bases, and 10 bases lay between the germline ends. Germline V gene sequence: CDR1 SEHNR, CDR2 FQNEAQ (reference sequence). The CDR3 sequence: CASSDDGLNTEAFF. In DNA, the CDR3 is TGTGCCAGCAGCGACGACGGGTTGAACACTGAAGCTTTCTTT.